Reported below is one T cell receptor beta chain. CDR1 SGDLS and CDR2 YYNGEE come from the germline V gene. The V and J ends lost 3 bases and 12 bases, in that order; junction bases with no gene match: 9. This CDR3 region has 12 residues. Per the original methods: Quantification of nucleated cells was approximated via reference gene primer amplification. Clones were sequenced by immunoSEQ multiplex PCR, and TCRdb holds only the in-frame ones, with some missing. The V and J calls and the clone size are those of that table, but D and trimming were determined from the DNA. The table lists some 290,000 clones, around 90% of them singletons. The data originate from a study of blood T cell repertoires in COVID-19. Study-level information: Sites in the United States, Italy and Spain provided acute and convalescent COVID-19 samples. PBMCs, B-cell-depleted T cells, or T cells provided the cDNA or gDNA that made up the material.

This clonotype was sampled from a woman between 40 and 55 years old with acute COVID-19. Sequenced: PBMCs or T cells enriched from blood (not recorded which). This chain connects TRBV9 to TRBJ2-7, with 7 nucleotides matching TRBD1. The DNA for the CDR3 is TGTGCCAGCAGCGAGGAAGGGGGCGCGGTGTACTTC. As protein: CASSEEGGAVYF.